Included here is one T cell receptor (beta chain) sequence, with context. CDR3 length: 14 residues. The germline V gene encodes CDR1 SGHDT and CDR2 YYEEEE. V lost 4 bases and J lost 2; bases outside the gene matches: 5. Some clones are missing from TCRdb's copy, which holds only in-frame ones; the method was immunoSEQ multiplex PCR. The sample yields some 70,000 clones, 92% seen once. The data belong to a study of T cell changes during pregnancy in multiple sclerosis. The receptor was isolated from a female donor in good health, enrolled as a control in a pregnancy study. J is TRBJ2-5 and V is TRBV5-6, with 7 bases matching TRBD1. The starting material was CD8+ T cells from peripheral blood mononuclear cells, obtained in the third trimester of pregnancy. CDR3: CASSPWTGQETQYF. CDR3 coding DNA: TGTGCCAGCAGCCCGTGGACAGGACAAGAGACCCAGTACTTC.